This T cell receptor (beta chain) was profiled in a study of glioma-infiltrating T cells. There are 14 residues in the CDR3. The V and J ends lost 2 bases and 6 bases respectively, with 11 bases between them. Germline V gene lookup returns CDR1 MNHEY and CDR2 SMNVEV (reference sequence). TCR alpha and beta CDR3 regions were amplified from RNA using iRepertoire nested multiplex PCR. Each CDR3 protein is one row after TCRdb ran MiXCR on the multiplex PCR reads. Of approximately 110,000 distinct CDR3 sequences in the sample, less than 30% are singletons; the top ten hold roughly 15%. This clonotype was detected ten times or more.

The source is a human donor with low-grade glioma or glioblastoma, undergoing nonglioma brain surgery, or in good health (not recorded which). What was sequenced was glioma tissue, nonneoplastic brain tissue, or PBMCs (not recorded which). The J gene is TRBJ1-5, the V gene TRBV27; maybe TRBD1 (5 bases). The CDR3 sequence: CASSLGGMGQPQHF. The CDR3 nucleotides read TGTGCCAGCAGTTTAGGGGGGATGGGTCAGCCCCAGCATTTT.